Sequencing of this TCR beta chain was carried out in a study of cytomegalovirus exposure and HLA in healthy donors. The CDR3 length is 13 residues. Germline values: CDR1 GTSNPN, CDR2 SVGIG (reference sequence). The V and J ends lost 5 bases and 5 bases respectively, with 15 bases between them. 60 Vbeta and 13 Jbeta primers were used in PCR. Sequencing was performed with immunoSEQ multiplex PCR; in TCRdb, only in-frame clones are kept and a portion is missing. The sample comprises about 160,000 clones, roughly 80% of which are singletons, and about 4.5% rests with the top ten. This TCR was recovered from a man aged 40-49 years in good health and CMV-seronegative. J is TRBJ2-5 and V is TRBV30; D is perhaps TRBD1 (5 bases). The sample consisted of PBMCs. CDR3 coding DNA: TGTGCCTGGTGCCAGGGCGACTTGGAGACCCAGTACTTC. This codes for CAWCQGDLETQYF.